This T cell receptor beta chain was found in a study of blood T cells in healthy people across ages. With a J-beta primer mix and a sample-barcoded 5' primer, a second PCR ran roughly 6 to 11 cycles. Each CDR3 protein gets one entry after TCRdb re-called the 5' RACE reads with MiXCR. The sample carries around 1,000,000 distinct CDR3 sequences, almost 25% recorded once. Every participating donor contributed around 9.5 milliliters of peripheral blood through a draw. The same specimen was also included in a second study, on T cells of mothers and their children.

Specimen: blood. This receptor was obtained from a girl aged 2 to 10 in good health.

DNA of the CDR3: TGCGCCAGCAGCTTTGAGCTCGGTAACTCCTACGAGCAGTACTTC. This gives the protein CASSFELGNSYEQYF. The rearrangement uses TRBV5-1 and TRBJ2-5; D uncertain. TRBJ2-7 matches the DNA end more closely, so the J call is doubtful. There are 15 residues in the CDR3. Germline CDR1 and CDR2: SGHRS and YFSETQ.